This TCR beta chain stems from a study of T cells in women clearing cervical HPV infection. A remark on this clone: The read ends 3 residues before the CDR3 terminus; that terminus is restored from the germline J gene.

Measured with immunoSEQ multiplex PCR; TCRdb has only the in-frame clones, and not every one. This sample's table reports around 30,000 clones. CDR1 KGHSH and CDR2 LQKENI come from the germline V gene. There are 14 residues in the CDR3. Deletions cut 5 bases from V and 4 bases from J, with 12 bases between. The chain couples TRBV18 to TRBJ2-1, with D perhaps TRBD1 (6 bases). Specimen: blood buffy coat. This receptor was obtained from a woman aged 18 to 75 with a cervical HPV16 infection that either progressed to CIN3+ or cleared (not recorded which). CDR3 region: CASSVSGTYNEQFF. Partial CDR3 DNA: TGTGCCAGCTCAGTTTCCGGGACATACAATGAG.